Included here is one TCR beta chain sequence, with context. No antigen is known for it. These data are taken from a study of OX40 agonist ivuxolimab in advanced cancers. About the research overall: Recorded diagnoses for dose-escalation patients were hepatocellular carcinoma, melanoma, renal cell or head and neck cancer.

Study-level findings and limits: At 0.1-3.0 mg/kg, partial responders had clonal expansion among the lowest observed.

Repertoires were generated with immunoSEQ multiplex PCR, while TCRdb's copy carries only in-frame clones and drops some. The data show 65,000 to 70,000 clones, just over 90% seen once. The CDR3 is 15 residues long. V lost 7 bases, J lost 3 bases, and 11 bases stayed unmatched. The germline gives CDR1 MNHEY, CDR2 SVGAGI. This receptor was taken from an adult with an advanced solid tumor such as melanoma, head and neck, liver or kidney cancer. This chain joins TRBV6-5 and TRBJ2-7, with 8 nucleotides matching TRBD1. Specimen: CD4+ or CD8+ T cells sorted from blood, collected in a trial of the OX40 agonist ivuxolimab. The CDR3 region is CASTRSEDRVYEQYF. Written as DNA, the CDR3 is TGTGCCAGCACCAGAAGTGAGGACAGGGTCTACGAGCAGTACTTC.